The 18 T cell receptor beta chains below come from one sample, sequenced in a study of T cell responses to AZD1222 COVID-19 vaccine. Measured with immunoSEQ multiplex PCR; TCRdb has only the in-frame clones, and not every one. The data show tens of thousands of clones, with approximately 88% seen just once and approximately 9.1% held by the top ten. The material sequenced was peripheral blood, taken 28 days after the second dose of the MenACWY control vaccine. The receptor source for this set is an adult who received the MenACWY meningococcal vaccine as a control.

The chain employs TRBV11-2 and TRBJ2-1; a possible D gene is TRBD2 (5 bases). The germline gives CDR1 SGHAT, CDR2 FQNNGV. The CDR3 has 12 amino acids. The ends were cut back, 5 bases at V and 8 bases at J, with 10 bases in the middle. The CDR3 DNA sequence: TGTGCCAGCAGCAAACTAGGCGATGAGCAGTTCTTC. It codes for CASSKLGDEQFF.

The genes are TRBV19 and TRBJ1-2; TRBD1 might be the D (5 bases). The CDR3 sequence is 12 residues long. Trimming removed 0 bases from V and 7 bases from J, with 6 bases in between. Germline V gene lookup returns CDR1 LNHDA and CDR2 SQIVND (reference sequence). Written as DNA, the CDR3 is TGTGCCAGTAGTATAGATGGGGCTGGCTACACCTTC. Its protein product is CASSIDGAGYTF.

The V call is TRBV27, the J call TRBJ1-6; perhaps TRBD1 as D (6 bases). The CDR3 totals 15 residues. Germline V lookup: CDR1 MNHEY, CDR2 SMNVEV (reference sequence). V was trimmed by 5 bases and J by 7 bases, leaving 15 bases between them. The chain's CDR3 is CASSPGWTANSPLHF. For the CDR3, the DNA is TGTGCCAGCAGTCCCGGGTGGACAGCCAATTCACCCCTCCACTTT.

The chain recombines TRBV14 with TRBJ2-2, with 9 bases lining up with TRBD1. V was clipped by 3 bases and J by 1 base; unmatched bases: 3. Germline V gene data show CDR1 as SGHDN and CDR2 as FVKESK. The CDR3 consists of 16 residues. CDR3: CASSHRTGVNTGELFF. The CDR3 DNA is TGTGCCAGCAGCCATCGGACAGGGGTGAACACCGGGGAGCTGTTTTTT.

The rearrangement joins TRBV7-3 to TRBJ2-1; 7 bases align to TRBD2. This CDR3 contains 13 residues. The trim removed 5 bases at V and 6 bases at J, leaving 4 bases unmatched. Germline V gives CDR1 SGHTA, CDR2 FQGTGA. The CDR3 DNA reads TGTGCCAGCAGCCTCCTAGCGGCCAATGAGCAGTTCTTC. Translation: CASSLLAANEQFF.

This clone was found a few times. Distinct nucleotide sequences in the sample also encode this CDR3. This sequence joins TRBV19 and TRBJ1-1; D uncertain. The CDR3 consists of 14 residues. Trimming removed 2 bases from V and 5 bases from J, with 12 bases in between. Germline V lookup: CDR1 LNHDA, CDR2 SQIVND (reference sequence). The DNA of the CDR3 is TGTGCCAGTAGTATATTTGGGGTAGGGACTGAAGCTTTCTTT. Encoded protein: CASSIFGVGTEAFF. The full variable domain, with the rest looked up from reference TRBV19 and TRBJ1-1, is DGGITQSPKYLFRKEGQNVTLSCEQNLNHDAMYWYRQDPGQGLRLIYYSQIVNDFQKGDIAEGYSVSREKKESFPLTVTSAQKNPTAFYLCASSIFGVGTEAFFGQGTRLTVV.

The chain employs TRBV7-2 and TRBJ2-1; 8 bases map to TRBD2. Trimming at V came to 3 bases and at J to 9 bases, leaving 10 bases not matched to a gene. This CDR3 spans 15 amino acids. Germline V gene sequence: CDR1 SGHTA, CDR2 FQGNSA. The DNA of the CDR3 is TGTGCCAGCAGCTTGGCTCGGGGGGGCCAGAGTGAGCAGTTCTTC. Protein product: CASSLARGGQSEQFF.

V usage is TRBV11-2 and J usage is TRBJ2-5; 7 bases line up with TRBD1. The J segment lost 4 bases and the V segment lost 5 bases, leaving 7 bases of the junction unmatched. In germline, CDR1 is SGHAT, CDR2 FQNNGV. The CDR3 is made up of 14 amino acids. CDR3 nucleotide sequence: TGTGCCAGCAGCCGAGTGGGACAGAGAGAGACCCAGTACTTC. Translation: CASSRVGQRETQYF.

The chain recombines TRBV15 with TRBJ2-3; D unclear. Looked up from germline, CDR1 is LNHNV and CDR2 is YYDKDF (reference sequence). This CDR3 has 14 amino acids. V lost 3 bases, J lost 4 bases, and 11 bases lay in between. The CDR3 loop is CATSRELGADTQYF. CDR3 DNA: TGTGCCACCAGCAGGGAGCTAGGCGCAGATACGCAGTATTTT.

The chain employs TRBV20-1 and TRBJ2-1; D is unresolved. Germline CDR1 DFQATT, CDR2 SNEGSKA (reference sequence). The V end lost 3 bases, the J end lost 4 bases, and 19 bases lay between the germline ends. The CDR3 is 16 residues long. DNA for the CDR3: TGCAGTGCTAGTGGAGCGCAAAAACCTGATTACAATGAGCAGTTCTTC. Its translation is CSASGAQKPDYNEQFF.

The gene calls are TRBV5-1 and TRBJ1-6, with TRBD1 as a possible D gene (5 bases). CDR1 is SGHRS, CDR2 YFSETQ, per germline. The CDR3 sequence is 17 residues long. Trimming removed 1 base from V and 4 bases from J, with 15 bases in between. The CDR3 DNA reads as TGCGCCAGCAGCTTGAATGGCATCGAGGGGTATAATTCACCCCTCCACTTT. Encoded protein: CASSLNGIEGYNSPLHF.

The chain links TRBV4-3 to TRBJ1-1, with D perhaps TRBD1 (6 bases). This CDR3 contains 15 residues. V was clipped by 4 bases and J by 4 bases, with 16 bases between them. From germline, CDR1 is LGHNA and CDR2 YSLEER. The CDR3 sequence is CASSPGGGATTEAFF. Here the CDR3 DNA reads TGCGCCAGCAGCCCCGGGGGGGGCGCGACCACTGAAGCTTTCTTT.

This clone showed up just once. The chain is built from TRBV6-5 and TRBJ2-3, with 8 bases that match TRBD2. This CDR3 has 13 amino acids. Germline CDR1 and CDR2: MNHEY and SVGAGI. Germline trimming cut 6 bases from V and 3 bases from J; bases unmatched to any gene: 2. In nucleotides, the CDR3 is TGTGCCAGCAGGCGGGGGGTGACAGATACGCAGTATTTT. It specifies CASRRGVTDTQYF.

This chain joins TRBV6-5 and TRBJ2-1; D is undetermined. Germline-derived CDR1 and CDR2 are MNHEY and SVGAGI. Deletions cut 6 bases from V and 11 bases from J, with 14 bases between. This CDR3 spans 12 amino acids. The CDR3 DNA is TGTGCCAGCAGGAAAGAGGCCGGTAAGCAGTTCTTC. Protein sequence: CASRKEAGKQFF.

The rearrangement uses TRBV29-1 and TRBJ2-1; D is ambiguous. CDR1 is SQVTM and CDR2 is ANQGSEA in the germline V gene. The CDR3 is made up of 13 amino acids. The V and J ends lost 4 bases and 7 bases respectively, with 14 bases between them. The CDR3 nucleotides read TGCAGCGTTGCTCCAGGATTAGGAAATGAGCAGTTCTTC. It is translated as CSVAPGLGNEQFF.

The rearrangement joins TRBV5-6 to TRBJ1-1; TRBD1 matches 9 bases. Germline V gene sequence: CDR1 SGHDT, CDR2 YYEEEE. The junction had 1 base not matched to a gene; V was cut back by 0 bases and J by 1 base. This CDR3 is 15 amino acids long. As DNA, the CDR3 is TGTGCCAGCAGCTTGGGGGGACAGGGGAACACTGAAGCTTTCTTT. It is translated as CASSLGGQGNTEAFF.

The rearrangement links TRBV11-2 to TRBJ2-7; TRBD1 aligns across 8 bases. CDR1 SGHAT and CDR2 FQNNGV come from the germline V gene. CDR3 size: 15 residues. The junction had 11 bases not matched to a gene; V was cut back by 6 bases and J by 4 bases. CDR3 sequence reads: CASRRETGDLYEQYF. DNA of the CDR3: TGTGCCAGCAGGCGAGAGACAGGGGATTTATACGAGCAGTACTTC.

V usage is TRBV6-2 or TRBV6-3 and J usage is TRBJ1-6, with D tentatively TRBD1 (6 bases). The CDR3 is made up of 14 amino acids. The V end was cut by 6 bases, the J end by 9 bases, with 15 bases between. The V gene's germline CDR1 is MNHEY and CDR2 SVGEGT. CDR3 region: CASSPGHLGSPLHF. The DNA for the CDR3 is TGTGCCAGCAGCCCGGGACACCTTGGTTCACCCCTCCACTTT.